This T cell receptor beta chain is drawn from a study of CD8 T cells in ankylosing spondylitis. General study findings and limits: Made up of fewer than 10 highly homologous variants, a TCR beta motif appeared characteristic of ankylosing spondylitis blood.

V shed 5 bases, J shed 7 bases, and the junction held 6 bases outside the gene matches. Looked up from germline, CDR1 is SGHRS and CDR2 is YFSETQ. CDR3 size: 13 residues. Making the TCR beta libraries involved quantitative 5'-RACE with molecular barcodes. TCRdb itself ran the 5' RACE reads through MiXCR, one entry per CDR3 protein. The top ten clones hold 6.8% of a sample with roughly 250,000 distinct CDR3 sequences, roughly 8.6% of them seen once. About this clonotype itself: Its antigen is not identified.

The chain has TRBV5-1 and TRBJ1-2; TRBD1 aligns across 9 bases. Material for sequencing was blood, either unsorted or a sorted T cell fraction (not recorded which). The clonotype was recovered from a male donor with ankylosing spondylitis or in good health (not recorded which). The CDR3 loop is CASRDRGFGGYTF. The CDR3 region has the DNA TGCGCCAGCAGGGACAGGGGTTTCGGTGGCTACACCTTC.